This T cell receptor beta chain is from a study of glioma-infiltrating T cells after dendritic cell vaccination. Study-level information: Glioblastoma patients came from Phase I and II dendritic cell vaccination trials.

The protocol was immunoSEQ multiplex PCR, while the TCRdb copy is restricted to in-frame clones and leaves out a portion. The sample lists almost 65,000 clones; roughly four fifths were seen once. None of the glioblastoma patients had an isocitrate dehydrogenase mutation. This material consisted of blood, taken before dendritic cell vaccination. This TCR was sampled from a human donor with glioblastoma.

CDR3 residues: CASSLQGTGRRGYGYTF. The DNA for the CDR3 is TGTGCCAGCAGCCTTCAGGGAACAGGGCGCCGGGGCTATGGCTACACCTTC. This sequence joins TRBV27 and TRBJ1-2; weak D call: TRBD1 (6 bases). V lost 6 bases, J lost 4 bases, and 24 bases lay in between. Germline V gene sequence: CDR1 MNHEY, CDR2 SMNVEV (reference sequence). The CDR3 spans 17 residues.